These 11 T cell receptor beta chains were sequenced from one sample in a study of blood T cell repertoires in COVID-19. TCRdb's table, derived via immunoSEQ multiplex PCR, lists solely in-frame clones and lacks some. This sample yields about 80,000 clones, of which under 80% are seen a single time; roughly 15% belongs to the top ten. Sequenced sample: peripheral blood. The receptors derive from a human donor in a cohort sampled during active COVID-19.

This chain joins TRBV7-9 and TRBJ1-4; the D gene is possibly TRBD1 (5 bases). Per the germline V gene, CDR1 is SEHNR and CDR2 is FQNEAQ (reference sequence). V was clipped by 2 bases and J by 5 bases, with 12 bases between them. The CDR3 extends over 15 amino acids. The CDR3 coding sequence is TGTGCCAGCAGCTTAAGTTCGGCAGGGAATGAAAAACTGTTTTTT. Its protein is CASSLSSAGNEKLFF.

This clone was found once. This rearrangement joins TRBV5-1 to TRBJ2-2; D perhaps matches TRBD1 (5 bases). The CDR3 sequence is 17 residues long. Looked up from germline, CDR1 is SGHRS and CDR2 is YFSETQ. The V end lost 0 bases, the J end lost 0 bases, and 12 bases lay between the germline ends. CDR3: CASSLEKGPANTGELFF. In DNA, the CDR3 is TGCGCCAGCAGCTTGGAAAAGGGGCCTGCGAACACCGGGGAGCTGTTTTTT.

This rearrangement joins TRBV11-2 to TRBJ2-1, with D unclear. Trimming cost V 5 bases and J 14 bases, with 19 bases left between them. Germline V gene lookup returns CDR1 SGHAT and CDR2 FQNNGV. The CDR3 contains 13 residues. For the CDR3, the DNA is TGTGCCAGCAGCCGATTCCGTACCGGTCTCGAGTTCTTC. Its protein is CASSRFRTGLEFF.

In nucleotides, the CDR3 is TGTGCCAGCAGTGAAACAGCCTCTTATGGAGATACGCAGTATTTT. It specifies CASSETASYGDTQYF. This sequence joins TRBV2 and TRBJ2-3; D unclear. The CDR3 is made up of 15 amino acids. In germline, CDR1 is SNHLY, CDR2 FYNNEI. The V gene lost 2 bases and the J gene lost 5 bases, with 14 bases spanning the gap.

V and J are TRBV7-9 and TRBJ1-6, with 7 positions matching TRBD1. The CDR3 has 14 residues. CDR1 and CDR2 from the germline V gene are SEHNR and FQNEAQ (reference sequence). With V trimmed by 11 bases and J by 8 bases, 12 bases remained unmatched. The CDR3 sequence is CASLQGGGDSPLHF. As DNA, the CDR3 is TGTGCCTCTCTCCAAGGGGGCGGAGATTCACCCCTCCACTTT.

This clone was observed at least ten times. The chain recombines TRBV19 with TRBJ1-5; 9 bases are a match to TRBD1. Germline loops: CDR1 LNHDA, CDR2 SQIVND (reference sequence). The V segment lost 1 base and the J segment 7 bases; nucleotides outside the gene matches: 2. CDR3 length: 14 amino acids. As DNA, the CDR3 is TGTGCCAGTAGTATAGGACAGGGGGAACAGCCCCAGCATTTT. It is translated as CASSIGQGEQPQHF.

This sequence joins TRBV20-1 and TRBJ2-1, with a possible D match to TRBD2 (6 bases). In germline, CDR1 is DFQATT, CDR2 SNEGSKA (reference sequence). This CDR3 contains 12 residues. The ends were cut back, 3 bases at V and 10 bases at J, with 13 bases in the middle. The CDR3 reads CSASTGGVEQFF. CDR3 nucleotide sequence: TGCAGTGCTAGTACCGGCGGGGTGGAGCAGTTCTTC.

The chain combines TRBV10-3 with TRBJ2-2; 7 bases match TRBD1. CDR1 and CDR2 from the germline V gene are ENHRY and SYGVKD. This CDR3 has 16 amino acids. With V trimmed by 5 bases and J by 1 base, 7 bases remained unmatched. The CDR3, as DNA: TGTGCCATCAGTAAACGACAGGGTAGGAACACCGGGGAGCTGTTTTTT. Its translation is CAISKRQGRNTGELFF.

This sequence joins TRBV7-9 and TRBJ2-1, with D perhaps TRBD2 (5 bases). CDR1 is SEHNR, CDR2 FQNEAQ, per germline (reference sequence). The CDR3 length is 16 residues. The ends were cut back, 4 bases at V and 1 base at J, with 14 bases in the middle. CDR3 sequence: CASSSLAVGSYNEQFF. DNA of the CDR3: TGTGCCAGCAGCTCTCTAGCCGTCGGGTCCTACAATGAGCAGTTCTTC. The variable domain in full, with the rest retrieved from reference TRBV7-9 and TRBJ2-1, is DTGVSQNPRHKITKRGQNVTFRCDPISEHNRLYWYRQTLGQGPEFLTYFQNEAQLEKSRLLSDRFSAERPKGSFSTLEIQRTEQGDSAMYLCASSSLAVGSYNEQFFGPGTRLTVL.

The gene calls are TRBV5-8 and TRBJ2-2; the match to TRBD2 covers 11 bases. The CDR3 length is 16 residues. Germline V gives CDR1 SGHTS, CDR2 YDEGEE. Trimming at V came to 3 bases and at J to 5 bases, leaving 6 bases not matched to a gene. The CDR3 region is CASSSGLAELTGELFF. The CDR3 nucleotides read TGTGCCAGCAGCTCGGGACTAGCGGAATTGACCGGGGAGCTGTTTTTT.

The CDR3 is CASSLMATEAFF. CDR3 in DNA: TGTGCCAGCAGTTTAATGGCCACTGAAGCTTTCTTT. This chain links TRBV12-3 or TRBV12-4 with TRBJ1-1; D unresolved. The V and J ends lost 2 bases and 4 bases respectively, with 5 bases between them. The CDR3 length is 12 residues.